The 16 T cell receptor beta chains given below trace back to one sample, sequenced in a study of T-cell memory formation after mild COVID-19. In TCRdb, the 5' RACE reads were re-called with MiXCR into one record per CDR3 protein. The sample shows fewer than 400,000 distinct CDR3 sequences, 10% to 15% of them seen only once. The sample was PBMCs or a T cell subset sorted from them (not recorded which). The receptors shown here come from a young man who had mild COVID-19 (a few samples of this study predate the infection). Cell type and time point are not known.

In regard to this clonotype: A read error may be the cause here, since a much bigger clone is one base away. The rearrangement uses TRBV6-2 or TRBV6-3 and TRBJ1-5, with D perhaps TRBD1 (5 bases). Germline V gives CDR1 MNHEY, CDR2 SVGEGT. With 2 bases removed from V and 1 base from J, the gap between germline ends came to 6 bases. The length of the CDR3 is 14 residues. CDR3 nucleotides: TGTGCCAGCAGTTACCGGGACAGCAATCAGCCCCAGCATTTT. Translated, it gives CASSYRDSNQPQHF.

This clonotype occurred a few times. The V and J genes are TRBV4-2 and TRBJ1-3, with a possible D match to TRBD1 (5 bases). Germline V gives CDR1 LGHNA, CDR2 YNFKEQ. V was trimmed by 0 bases and J by 0 bases, leaving 15 bases between them. CDR3 size: 18 residues. The CDR3 region is CASSQDVGGADSGNTIYF. The DNA of the CDR3 is TGTGCCAGCAGCCAAGATGTGGGGGGAGCGGACTCTGGAAACACCATATATTTT.

DNA for the CDR3: TGTGCCAGCAGTTTAGCGCTCACAGGGGAGGAAAAACTGTTTTTT. This encodes CASSLALTGEEKLFF. The J gene is TRBJ1-4, the V gene TRBV12-3 or TRBV12-4, with TRBD1 identical over 7 bases. The CDR3 spans 15 residues. With V trimmed by 0 bases and J by 8 bases, 6 bases remained unmatched.

This clonotype was counted many times. This chain links TRBV10-3 with TRBJ2-7, with D perhaps matching TRBD1 (6 bases). Per the germline V gene, CDR1 is ENHRY and CDR2 is SYGVKD. Trimming pared 7 bases from V and 2 bases from J, leaving 9 bases between. This CDR3 is built from 12 residues. The DNA for the CDR3 is TGTGCCATCAAGGGGGAAACCTACGAGCAGTACGTC. As protein: CAIKGETYEQYV.

A few counts support this clonotype. The chain employs TRBV28 and TRBJ2-1; no clear D. CDR3 length: 11 amino acids. With 6 bases removed from V and 11 bases from J, the gap between germline ends came to 11 bases. The germline V gene encodes CDR1 MDHEN and CDR2 SYDVKM. The CDR3 spells CASRENSKQFF. The CDR3 nucleotides read TGTGCCAGCAGAGAGAACAGTAAGCAGTTCTTC. The full variable domain, completed using reference TRBV28 and TRBJ2-1, is DVKVTQSSRYLVKRTGEKVFLECVQDMDHENMFWYRQDPGLGLRLIYFSYDVKMKEKGDIPEGYSVSREKKERFSLILESASTNQTSMYLCASRENSKQFFGPGTRLTVL.

V gene TRBV7-2 combines with J gene TRBJ2-1, with D possibly being TRBD2 (5 bases). CDR3 size: 18 residues. The germline V and J ends were trimmed by 0 bases and 4 bases, with 19 bases remaining between them. Germline values: CDR1 SGHTA, CDR2 FQGNSA. CDR3 amino acids: CASSLAYPGSVMYNEQFF. The CDR3 DNA reads TGTGCCAGCAGCTTAGCGTATCCGGGGTCCGTCATGTACAATGAGCAGTTCTTC.

This sequence joins TRBV20-1 and TRBJ2-7; 7 positions match TRBD2. The CDR3 is 13 residues long. Trimming took 6 bases from V and 3 from J; bases not matched to a gene: 8. The germline V gene encodes CDR1 DFQATT and CDR2 SNEGSKA (reference sequence). The CDR3 sequence is CSATSGGRYEQYV. As DNA, the CDR3 is TGCAGTGCGACGTCGGGGGGACGCTACGAGCAGTACGTC.

Regarding this clonotype: An end of the junction differs from the germline gene, which may be a read error. The chain recombines TRBV25-1 with TRBJ1-2; perhaps TRBD1 as D (5 bases). Germline lookup yields CDR1 MGHDK and CDR2 SYGVNS. The CDR3 has 12 residues. CDR3: CASRESGPGYTF. The CDR3 nucleotides are TGTGCCAGCAGGGAATCGGGACCTGGCTACACCTTC.

This clonotype was picked up a small number of times. The chain joins TRBV11-2 to TRBJ2-3; possible D gene TRBD2, 6 bases. Trimming stripped 1 base from V and 0 bases from J, with 8 bases between. There are 15 residues in the CDR3. Germline lookup yields CDR1 SGHAT and CDR2 FQNNGV. The CDR3 sequence is CASSLGRGSTDTQYF. CDR3 in DNA: TGTGCCAGCAGCTTAGGGAGGGGCAGCACAGATACGCAGTATTTT.

This clonotype has a handful of counts. This chain uses TRBV19 with TRBJ1-5; D is possibly TRBD1 (6 bases). The germline CDR1 and CDR2 sequences are LNHDA and SQIVND (reference sequence). Trimming left V 7 bases short and J 0 bases short, with 19 bases between. CDR3 length equals 17 residues. DNA of the CDR3: TGTGCCAGTACTACCCATCCCGGGACACATAGCAATCAGCCCCAGCATTTT. Amino acid sequence: CASTTHPGTHSNQPQHF. Together with reference TRBV19 and TRBJ1-5, the CDR3 gives the full variable domain: DGGITQSPKYLFRKEGQNVTLSCEQNLNHDAMYWYRQDPGQGLRLIYYSQIVNDFQKGDIAEGYSVSREKKESFPLTVTSAQKNPTAFYLCASTTHPGTHSNQPQHFGDGTRLSIL.

At least ten counts were recorded for this clonotype. A read error may produce the germline difference seen at one junction end. The J gene is TRBJ2-5, the V gene TRBV5-1, with a tentative D call TRBD1 (5 bases). Germline lookup yields CDR1 SGHRS and CDR2 YFSETQ. The CDR3 totals 12 residues. The chain's CDR3 is CASSHTLDTIVF. The CDR3 bases are TGCGCCAGCAGCCACACACTGGACACGATTGTCTTC.

This clonotype was picked up a small number of times. The chain carries TRBV2 and TRBJ2-4; TRBD2 aligns across 13 bases. CDR3 length equals 15 residues. CDR1 SNHLY and CDR2 FYNNEI come from the germline V gene. J gave up 13 bases and V 6 bases, and 12 bases lay outside the gene matches. The CDR3 loop is CASRTTSGGPMGQYF. The CDR3 region has the DNA TGTGCCAGCAGGACGACTAGCGGGGGGCCGATGGGCCAGTACTTC. The full variable domain, its missing parts supplied by reference TRBV2 and TRBJ2-4, is EPEVTQTPSHQVTQMGQEVILRCVPISNHLYFYWYRQILGQKVEFLVSFYNNEISEKSEIFDDQFSVERPDGSNFTLKIRSTKLEDSAMYFCASRTTSGGPMGQYFGAGTRLSVL.

Only a few counts were recorded for this clonotype. The chain uses TRBV19 and TRBJ2-2; D ambiguous. V lost 8 bases and J 0 bases, leaving 7 bases between the germline ends. The CDR3 contains 13 residues. CDR1 is LNHDA and CDR2 is SQIVND in the germline V gene (reference sequence). In DNA, the CDR3 is TGTGCCAGTCGGCTAGCGAACACCGGGGAGCTGTTTTTT. It translates to CASRLANTGELFF.

This clonotype was counted only a few times. The chain links TRBV7-3 to TRBJ1-5; D is ambiguous. V was pared by 5 bases and J by 4 bases, with 9 bases between. Germline loops: CDR1 SGHTA, CDR2 FQGTGA. The CDR3 consists of 13 residues. In DNA form, the CDR3 reads TGTGCCAGCAGCCTTGACCCAAATCAGCCCCAGCATTTT. Translation gives CASSLDPNQPQHF.

This clonotype has at least ten counts. The rearrangement links TRBV4-1 to TRBJ2-7; 9 nucleotides line up with TRBD1. CDR1 is MGHRA, CDR2 YSYEKL, per germline. This CDR3 is 15 amino acids long. The V gene end was trimmed by 0 bases and the J gene end by 2 bases; junction bases not matched to a gene: 2. DNA of the CDR3: TGCGCCAGCAGCCAAGAAGGGACAGGGACCTACGAGCAGTACGTC. Amino acid sequence: CASSQEGTGTYEQYV.

This clonotype was seen more than once but under ten times. This rearrangement joins TRBV5-1 to TRBJ2-6, with D tentatively TRBD2 (5 bases). Trimming took off 4 bases at V and 2 bases at J, with 10 bases between the two ends. Germline values: CDR1 SGHRS, CDR2 YFSETQ. The CDR3 covers 15 residues. This CDR3 reads CASSNSVAGANVLTF. The DNA for the CDR3 is TGCGCCAGCAGCAATAGCGTCGCTGGGGCCAACGTCCTGACTTTC.